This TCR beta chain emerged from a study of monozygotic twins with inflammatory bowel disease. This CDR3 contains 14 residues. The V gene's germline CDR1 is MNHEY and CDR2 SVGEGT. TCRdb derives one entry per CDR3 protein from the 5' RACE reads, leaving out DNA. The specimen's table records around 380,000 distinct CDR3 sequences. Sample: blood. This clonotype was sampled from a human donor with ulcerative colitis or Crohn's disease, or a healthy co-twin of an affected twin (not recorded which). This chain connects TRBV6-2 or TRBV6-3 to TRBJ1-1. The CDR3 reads CASSYGVLGTEAFF.